This is a list of T cell receptor beta chains from one sample in a study of cytomegalovirus exposure and HLA in healthy donors. Only in-frame clones appear in the TCRdb table, and some are missing; sequencing was by immunoSEQ multiplex PCR. The sample contains some 200,000 clones, over 70% of which appear only once. Material for sequencing was PBMCs. The receptors stem from a boy aged 2 to 10 in good health and CMV-seronegative. CDR3s include the opening cysteine and the closing phenylalanine or tryptophan. The order of the fields is J gene, clone size, D gene, V gene, CDR3 protein, CDR3 DNA. D genes are given only for firm matches. Expanded clones get a size class; other rows say once, few or many, or leave the size out.

>TRBJ2-1|-|TRBD1|TRBV5-5
CASSLGQGAVEQFF
TGTGCCAGCAGCTTGGGACAGGGGGCGGTTGAGCAGTTCTTC
>TRBJ2-2|-|-|TRBV7-8
CASSARSTGELFF
TGTGCCAGCAGCGCCAGAAGCACCGGGGAGCTGTTTTTT
>TRBJ1-2|once|-|TRBV12-5
CASGTGLGYGYTF
TGTGCTAGTGGTACGGGATTGGGTTATGGCTACACCTTC
>TRBJ1-2|few|TRBD1|TRBV2
CASSENRGGYGYTF
TGTGCCAGCAGTGAAAACAGGGGAGGCTATGGCTACACCTTC
>TRBJ2-5|-|-|TRBV11-3
CASSLQGGQETQYF
TGTGCCAGCAGCCTCCAGGGAGGACAAGAGACCCAGTACTTC
>TRBJ1-2|-|-|TRBV5-4
CASSLVFLEREDGYTF
TGTGCCAGCAGCTTGGTATTTCTTGAGAGAGAGGATGGCTACACCTTC
>TRBJ1-6|once|-|TRBV18
CASSPSGLSPLHF
TGTGCCAGCTCACCTTCCGGACTTTCACCCCTCCACTTT
>TRBJ1-2|-|-|TRBV6-1
CASRDTLYGYTF
TGTGCCAGCCGGGACACCCTTTATGGCTACACCTTC
>TRBJ1-1|few|TRBD1|TRBV5-4
CASSLMGQGMTFF
TGTGCCAGCAGCTTGATGGGACAGGGGATGACTTTCTTT
>TRBJ1-6|-|TRBD1|TRBV19
CASSRDRDGVTPLHF
TGTGCCAGTAGCCGTGACAGGGACGGGGTTACGCCCCTCCACTTT
>TRBJ1-2|-|-|TRBV7-9
CASSFQTGTLYGYTF
TGTGCCAGCAGCTTCCAAACCGGGACTCTTTATGGCTACACCTTC
>TRBJ2-5|-|TRBD1|TRBV30
CAWSVGTGEETQYF
TGTGCCTGGAGTGTCGGGACAGGGGAGGAGACCCAGTACTTC
>TRBJ2-7|-|TRBD1|TRBV11-2
CASSLWDRDLDEQYF
TGTGCCAGCAGCTTATGGGACAGGGATTTGGACGAGCAGTACTTC
>TRBJ2-7|-|-|TRBV6-5
CASSSNRAMKPYEQYF
TGTGCCAGCAGTTCAAACAGGGCCATGAAACCCTACGAGCAGTACTTC
>TRBJ1-1|-|-|TRBV19
CASRSSPGRELEAFF
TGTGCCAGTAGATCCTCACCGGGACGGGAGCTGGAAGCTTTCTTT
>TRBJ2-2|once|-|TRBV7-2
CASSLDSGLVAGELFF
TGTGCCAGCAGCTTAGATTCAGGGTTGGTTGCCGGGGAGCTGTTTTTT
>TRBJ1-3|-|-|TRBV18
CASSPGTSSGNTIYF
TGTGCCAGCTCACCAGGGACAAGCTCTGGAAACACCATATATTTT
>TRBJ2-1|-|-|TRBV19
CASSIGTGGPFNEQFF
TGTGCCAGTAGTATAGGCACTGGCGGCCCTTTCAATGAGCAGTTCTTC
>TRBJ1-1|few|-|TRBV6-4
CASAREGENTEAFF
TGTGCCAGCGCCCGCGAAGGGGAGAACACTGAAGCTTTCTTT
>TRBJ1-2|-|TRBD1|TRBV18
CASSGGTGPEDGYTF
TGTGCCAGCTCCGGGGGGACAGGGCCTGAGGATGGCTACACCTTC
>TRBJ2-6|once|-|TRBV10-1
CSVPTGANVLTFGGTGANVLTF
-
>TRBJ2-7|-|TRBD1|TRBV19
CASSILGTGYNEQYF
TGTGCCAGTAGTATACTAGGGACAGGTTACAACGAGCAGTACTTC
>TRBJ1-4|-|-|TRBV6-5
CASSYSGRGSEKLFF
TGTGCCAGCAGTTACTCGGGGCGGGGTAGTGAAAAACTGTTTTTT
>TRBJ2-5|-|TRBD1|TRBV6-5
CASRGGTGVETQYF
TGTGCCAGCAGAGGCGGGACAGGGGTCGAGACCCAGTACTTC
>TRBJ2-7|-|TRBD1|TRBV5-6
CASSRGTGAQYF
TGTGCCAGCAGTCGAGGTACAGGGGCGCAGTACTTC
>TRBJ1-2|-|-|TRBV27
CASSSLVTGLAYGYTF
TGTGCCAGCAGTTCCTTGGTTACAGGGTTGGCCTATGGCTACACCTTC